The rows below give T cell receptor beta chains drawn from one sample of a study of T cell responses to AZD1222 COVID-19 vaccine. This table comes from immunoSEQ multiplex PCR, and its TCRdb copy is limited to in-frame clones, with some not included. The sample records around 120,000 clones, 90% to 95% being singletons. The specimen was peripheral blood, collected on day 0 of AZD1222 vaccination. The receptors were sampled from an adult in good health. Both conserved end residues are part of each CDR3. D genes are given only for firm matches. Not all rows give a size; the values are once, few, many and, for expanded clones, a class.

d_call clone_size j_call v_call cdr3_nt cdr3_aa
TRBD2 NA TRBJ2-7 TRBV11-3 TGTGCCAGCAGCTCCGCGCTAGCGGGAGGGCCTCTTGAGCAGTACTTC CASSSALAGGPLEQYF
NA NA TRBJ2-3 TRBV5-1 TGCGCCAGCAGCAACCCGGGACCCCATACGCAGTATTTT CASSNPGPHTQYF
NA NA TRBJ2-5 TRBV2 TGTGCCAGCAGTGATCTCCCTTGGCAGGGCCAGTACTTC CASSDLPWQGQYF
TRBD2 NA TRBJ2-3 TRBV5-4 TGTGCCAGCAGCTTAGCGGGAGTTCTCACAGATACGCAGTATTTT CASSLAGVLTDTQYF
NA NA TRBJ1-1 TRBV27 TGTGCCAGCAGTTTCCGGTATGTTACATTGAACACTGAAGCTTTCTTT CASSFRYVTLNTEAFF
TRBD1 NA TRBJ1-5 TRBV2 TGTGCCAGCAGTCGACAGGGATCTCAGCCCCAGCATTTT CASSRQGSQPQHF
NA few TRBJ2-7 TRBV10-1 TGCGCCAGCCGCTTCGGACCCTACGAGCAGTACTTC CASRFGPYEQYF
NA NA TRBJ2-7 TRBV19 TGTGCCAGTAGTATCGTCGCCGGGCCCTACTACGAGCAGTACTTC CASSIVAGPYYEQYF
NA NA TRBJ1-2 TRBV6-5 TGTGCCAGCAGTTACTCGGGAGGACGGCAGGGTTATGGCTACACCTTC CASSYSGGRQGYGYTF
NA NA TRBJ2-2 TRBV6-5 TGTGCCAGCAGTCCCTGGGGCCGGGAGCTGTTTTTT CASSPWGRELFF
TRBD1 NA TRBJ2-7 TRBV13 TGTGCCAGCAGCCCGACAGGGCGGTTGAGCGAGCAGTACTTC CASSPTGRLSEQYF
NA NA TRBJ2-2 TRBV5-4 TGTGCCAGCAGCCATGCCCGGGCGGGCGGCCCCGGGGAGCTGTTTTTT CASSHARAGGPGELFF
NA NA TRBJ2-2 TRBV7-9 TGTGCCAGCAGGCGTGGGGGCACCGGGGAGCTGTTTTTT CASRRGGTGELFF
NA NA TRBJ1-5 TRBV20-1 TGCAGTGCTACTAGCAATCAGCCCCAGCATTTT CSATSNQPQHF
NA once TRBJ1-2 TRBV3-1/TRBV3-2 TGTGCCAGCAGCCAAGACAGGGAACGCGGCTACACCTTC CASSQDRERGYTF
NA NA TRBJ2-7 TRBV4-2 TGTGCCAGCAGCCAAGTCGGCGGGGATGCCTACGAGCAGTACTTC CASSQVGGDAYEQYF
NA NA TRBJ2-3 TRBV14 TGTGCCAGCAGCCAAGTAGCGGCCACAGATACGCAGTATTTT CASSQVAATDTQYF
TRBD1 NA TRBJ1-2 TRBV6-4 TGTGCCAGCAGTGCTGACAGGGGTGGCGGCTACACCTTC CASSADRGGGYTF
NA once TRBJ2-3 TRBV12-3/TRBV12-4 TGTGCCAGCAGTTTTGGAGATACGCAGTATTTT CASSFGDTQYF
TRBD2 NA TRBJ2-2 TRBV29-1 TGCAGCGTCGGACTAGTCGCCGGCACCGGGGAGCTGTTTTTT CSVGLVAGTGELFF
NA NA TRBJ1-2 TRBV27 TGTGCCAGCAGTTTGGGGGGGCGCGACTATGGCTACACCTTC CASSLGGRDYGYTF
TRBD2 once TRBJ2-5 TRBV5-1 TGCGCCAGCAGCGTGAACCCTAGCGGGAGGGGGGCAGAGACCCAGTACTTC CASSVNPSGRGAETQYF
TRBD2 NA TRBJ2-7 TRBV3-1/TRBV3-2 TGTGCCAGCAGCGCGTCGGGAGCGGGACCCCTCGGCTCCTACGAGCAGTACTTC CASSASGAGPLGSYEQYF
NA NA TRBJ2-1 TRBV30 TGTGCCTGGTTCCGGGGCTACAATGAGCAGTTCTTC CAWFRGYNEQFF
TRBD2 NA TRBJ2-1 TRBV30 TGTGCCTGGAGTCCTCGGACTAGCGGGCAGTTCTTC CAWSPRTSGQFF
NA NA TRBJ1-4 TRBV13 TGTGCCAGCAGCTCCCGGCGGCGGACTAATGAAAAACTGTTTTTT CASSSRRRTNEKLFF
TRBD1 NA TRBJ2-1 TRBV7-8 TGTGCCAGCAGCCCTAAAGTGGTGGGACAGGGGAGGTTCTTC CASSPKVVGQGRFF
NA NA TRBJ1-1 TRBV5-4 TGTGCCAGCAGCTTGGCTCAGTTCAACACTGAAGCTTTCTTT CASSLAQFNTEAFF
TRBD2 NA TRBJ2-7 TRBV4-1 TGCGCCAGCAGCCAAGATCTAGCGGGAGGAGAGGACGAGCAGTACTTC CASSQDLAGGEDEQYF
NA NA TRBJ1-1 TRBV6-5 TGTGCCAGCAGTTCAAAGTTGAACACTGAAGCTTTCTTT CASSSKLNTEAFF
NA NA TRBJ1-1 TRBV5-1 TGCGCCAGCAGCTTGAGTTCTGCTAACACTGAAGCTTTCTTT CASSLSSANTEAFF
NA NA TRBJ1-1 TRBV5-1 TGCGCCAGCAGCTTGGAGGCAGGGGTGGCTGAAGCTTTCTTT CASSLEAGVAEAFF
NA NA TRBJ1-4 TRBV9 TGTGCCAGCAGCGCAGGGACAACTAATGAAAAACTGTTTTTT CASSAGTTNEKLFF
NA NA TRBJ1-2 TRBV5-8 TGTGCCAGCAGCTTAACGGATGGCTACACCTTC CASSLTDGYTF
TRBD1 NA TRBJ1-6 TRBV4-1 TGCGCCAGCAGCTTCTCGGGACAGGGGGGCGCGGGGTCACCCCTCCACTTT CASSFSGQGGAGSPLHF
NA NA TRBJ1-4 TRBV5-1 TGCGCCAGCAGCTTGTTAGGGCAGGATGAAAAACTGTTTTTT CASSLLGQDEKLFF
NA NA TRBJ1-2 TRBV10-3 TGTGCCATCAGTGAGTACCGGGACTCTATCTATGGCTACACCTTC CAISEYRDSIYGYTF
TRBD1 NA TRBJ2-1 TRBV18 TGTGCCAGCTCCCCGCTGGGAGGGACAGGGCCCTACAATGAGCAGTTCTTC CASSPLGGTGPYNEQFF
NA NA TRBJ1-5 TRBV7-2 TGTGCCAGCAGCTTAGAGTGGAGGGGAGGGCAGCCCCAGCATTTT CASSLEWRGGQPQHF
NA NA TRBJ2-1 TRBV25-1 TGTGCCAGCAGTGAAGTGGGCCCCTACAATGAGCAGTTCTTC CASSEVGPYNEQFF
TRBD2 NA TRBJ2-7 TRBV27 TGTGCCAGCAGTTCCGGGACTAGCGGGAGGATAGAGCAGTACTTC CASSSGTSGRIEQYF
TRBD1 NA TRBJ1-1 TRBV7-3 TGTGCCAGCAGCTTAGGTGCAGGGGGCACTGAAGCTTTCTTT CASSLGAGGTEAFF
TRBD1 NA TRBJ1-2 TRBV7-9 TGTGCCGCCGGGACAGGGGGTCCCTATGGCTACACCTTC CAAGTGGPYGYTF
NA NA TRBJ1-2 TRBV5-5 TGTGCCAGCAGCACAGGAACTTACAATGGCTACACCTTC CASSTGTYNGYTF
NA NA TRBJ2-7 TRBV13 TGTGCCAGCAGCTTAGGGACCGCGGAACTTTACGAGCAGTACTTC CASSLGTAELYEQYF
TRBD1 NA TRBJ2-7 TRBV7-2 TGTGCCAGCAGCTTTTTAACTTGGACAGGGACGTACGAGCAGTACTTC CASSFLTWTGTYEQYF
NA NA TRBJ1-5 TRBV2 TGTGCCAGCACCAACCGGGCAGGGGATCAGCCCCAGCATTTT CASTNRAGDQPQHF
TRBD2 NA TRBJ2-7 TRBV6-5 TGTGCCAGCAGCAAGACTAGCGGGACATACGAGCAGTACTTC CASSKTSGTYEQYF
TRBD2 once TRBJ2-7 TRBV27 TGTGCCAGCAGTCCCGGACTAGCGACGGCGTCCTACGAGCAGTACTTC CASSPGLATASYEQYF
TRBD1 once TRBJ2-3 TRBV18 TGTGCCAGCTCAGGCGCAGGGGGCCCAGATACGCAGTATTTT CASSGAGGPDTQYF
NA NA TRBJ1-5 TRBV2 TGTGCCAGCAGTGAAGCGGTCCAGCCCCAGCATTTT CASSEAVQPQHF
TRBD1 NA TRBJ1-1 TRBV7-9 TGTGCCAGCAGTTCAGGGGGGACAGAAGAAGCTTTCTTT CASSSGGTEEAFF
NA NA TRBJ1-2 TRBV14 TGTGCCAGCAGCCAAGCCCAGCTCTATGGCTACACCTTC CASSQAQLYGYTF
TRBD2 NA TRBJ2-7 TRBV18 TGTGCCAGCTCACCGGGCGGCGGGAGGGCCTCTCAGTACTTC CASSPGGGRASQYF
NA once TRBJ1-2 TRBV4-2 TGTGCCAGCAGCCAAGCCGGACTAGGGAACTATGGCTACACCTTC CASSQAGLGNYGYTF
NA NA TRBJ2-3 TRBV5-1 TGCGCCAGCAGCTTAGAGGGGCGCCGCACAGATACGCAGTATTTT CASSLEGRRTDTQYF
NA NA TRBJ1-1 TRBV30 TGTGCCTGGAGTGCATCACAGGGCCACACTGAAGCTTTCTTT CAWSASQGHTEAFF
NA NA TRBJ2-2 TRBV9 TGTGCCAGCAGCGAGGATACTTCGAAGCTCCGGGAGCTGTTTTTT CASSEDTSKLRELFF